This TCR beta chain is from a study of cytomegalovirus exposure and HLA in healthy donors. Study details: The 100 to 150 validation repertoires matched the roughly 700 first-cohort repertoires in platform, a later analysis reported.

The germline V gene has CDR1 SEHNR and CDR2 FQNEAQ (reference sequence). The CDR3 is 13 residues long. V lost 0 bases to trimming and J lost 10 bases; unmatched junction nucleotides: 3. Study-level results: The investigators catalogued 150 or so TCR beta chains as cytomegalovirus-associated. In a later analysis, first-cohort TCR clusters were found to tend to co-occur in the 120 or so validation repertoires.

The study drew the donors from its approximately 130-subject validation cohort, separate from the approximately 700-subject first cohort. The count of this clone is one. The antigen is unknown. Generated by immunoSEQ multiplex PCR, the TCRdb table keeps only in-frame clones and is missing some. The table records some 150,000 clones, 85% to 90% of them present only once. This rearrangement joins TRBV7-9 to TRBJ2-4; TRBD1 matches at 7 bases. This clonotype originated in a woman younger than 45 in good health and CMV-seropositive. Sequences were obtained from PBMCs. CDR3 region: CASSLAGGGIQYF. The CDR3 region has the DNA TGTGCCAGCAGCTTAGCAGGGGGCGGGATTCAGTACTTC. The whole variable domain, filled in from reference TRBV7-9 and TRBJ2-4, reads DTGVSQNPRHKITKRGQNVTFRCDPISEHNRLYWYRQTLGQGPEFLTYFQNEAQLEKSRLLSDRFSAERPKGSFSTLEIQRTEQGDSAMYLCASSLAGGGIQYFGAGTRLSVL.